This T cell receptor beta chain was observed in a study of CD8 T cells in Susac syndrome. CDR3 size: 14 residues. The ends lost 5 bases at V and 1 base at J; junction bases unmatched: 2. About 0.45 to 1 ug RNA was reverse transcribed with random hexamers. Across 54 Vbeta and 13 Jbeta, TCR beta CDR3 was amplified with immunoSEQ multiplex PCR. TCRdb re-derived calls from the immunoSEQ multiplex PCR reads in MiXCR, one entry per CDR3 protein. The sample records tens of thousands of distinct CDR3 sequences, 94% being singletons. High-throughput TCR beta sequencing covered peripheral CD8+ and CD4+ T cells.

The material sequenced was CD8+ T cells from PBMCs. The clonotype was recovered from a human donor in good health. The chain links TRBV12-3 or TRBV12-4 to TRBJ2-4; TRBD2 matches at 7 bases. CDR3 coding DNA: TGTGCCAGCAGTCCTAGCGGTGCCAAAAACATTCAGTACTTC. Protein sequence: CASSPSGAKNIQYF.